One sample yielded the 25 T cell receptor beta chains listed below, sequenced in a study of blood T cell repertoires in COVID-19. Sequencing was performed with immunoSEQ multiplex PCR; in TCRdb, only in-frame clones are kept and a portion is missing. The sample lists some 250,000 clones; around three quarters were seen once. Sequencing input: peripheral blood. The receptor set was obtained from a woman older than 75 with acute or convalescent COVID-19.

V usage is TRBV7-2 and J usage is TRBJ2-5, with a tentative D call TRBD1 (5 bases). There are 14 residues in the CDR3. CDR1 is SGHTA, CDR2 FQGNSA, per germline. V lost 1 base to trimming and J lost 2 bases, with 8 bases between them. The CDR3 protein is CASSLDSGQETQYF. The CDR3 DNA reads TGTGCCAGCAGCTTAGATTCAGGGCAAGAGACCCAGTACTTC. The whole variable domain, filled in from reference TRBV7-2 and TRBJ2-5, reads GAGVSQSPSNKVTEKGKDVELRCDPISGHTALYWYRQSLGQGLEFLIYFQGNSAPDKSGLPSDRFSAERTGGSVSTLTIQRTQQEDSAVYLCASSLDSGQETQYFGPGTRLLVL.

The rearrangement joins TRBV19 to TRBJ1-1; possible D gene TRBD1, 5 bases. Trimming removed 6 bases at V and 1 base at J, with 9 bases between. This CDR3 comprises 13 residues. CDR1 and CDR2 from the germline V gene are LNHDA and SQIVND (reference sequence). CDR3 DNA: TGTGCCAGTAGGTTAAGGGGGAACACTGAAGCTTTCTTT. It encodes CASRLRGNTEAFF.

The CDR3 region is CASSLGQGSAGELFF. In DNA, the CDR3 is TGTGCCAGCAGCTTGGGACAGGGTAGCGCCGGGGAGCTGTTTTTT. The chain employs TRBV5-4 and TRBJ2-2; TRBD1 matches 7 bases. The V and J ends lost 0 bases and 6 bases, in that order; junction bases with no gene match: 5. This CDR3 is built from 15 residues. CDR1 is SGHNT and CDR2 is YYREEE in the germline V gene (reference sequence).

CDR3 nucleotide sequence: TGTGCCAGCAGTGATCAGGGGCTTAGCAATCAGCCCCAGCATTTT. Its protein is CASSDQGLSNQPQHF. V is TRBV2 and J is TRBJ1-5, with a possible D match to TRBD1 (6 bases). The CDR3 has 15 amino acids. Germline CDR1 and CDR2: SNHLY and FYNNEI. V dropped 3 bases and J dropped 0 bases, with 9 bases sitting between them.

The chain carries TRBV21-1 and TRBJ1-2; the table's D call TRBD1 went unverified against the DNA. TRBV21-1 corresponds to a pseudogene. CDR3 length equals 15 residues. The DNA of the CDR3 is TGTGCCAGCAGCAAAGGGGGACAGGGGTTCTCTGGCTACACCTTC. Protein product: CASSKGGQGFSGYTF.

The rearrangement links TRBV6-5 to TRBJ2-4; D gene unclear. The CDR3 extends over 16 amino acids. Germline V gene data show CDR1 as MNHEY and CDR2 as SVGAGI. V shed 0 bases and J shed 0 bases, with 9 bases lying between them. This CDR3 reads CASSYSSGLAKNIQYF. The CDR3 region has the DNA TGTGCCAGCAGTTACTCGTCAGGTCTAGCCAAAAACATTCAGTACTTC.

The rearrangement uses TRBV7-9 and TRBJ2-7, with D perhaps matching TRBD2 (6 bases). Per the germline V gene, CDR1 is SEHNR and CDR2 is FQNEAQ (reference sequence). CDR3 length: 12 residues. Trimming cost V 6 bases and J 5 bases, with 11 bases left between them. In nucleotides, the CDR3 is TGTGCCAGCAGGCGACTAGTAGACGAGCAGTACTTC. Translation gives CASRRLVDEQYF.

This rearrangement joins TRBV6-2 or TRBV6-3 to TRBJ2-3; D may be TRBD1 (6 bases). V lost 5 bases and J lost 3, with 18 bases in between. The CDR3 has 16 amino acids. Germline V gives CDR1 MNHEY, CDR2 SVGEGT. CDR3 in DNA: TGTGCCAGCAGTCTTCGGACCGGGACATCTACAGATACGCAGTATTTT. This translates into CASSLRTGTSTDTQYF.

The chain combines TRBV7-2 with TRBJ2-3; D not certain. Trimming shortened V by 6 bases and J by 4 bases, and 11 bases separated the two germline ends. The CDR3 runs to 13 residues. Germline loops: CDR1 SGHTA, CDR2 FQGNSA. CDR3 sequence reads: CASRLTPPDTQYF. CDR3 DNA: TGTGCCAGCAGATTGACTCCTCCAGATACGCAGTATTTT.

The chain uses TRBV4-1 and TRBJ1-2; 8 nucleotides line up with TRBD1. The V and J ends lost 3 bases and 0 bases, in that order; junction bases with no gene match: 3. Per the germline V gene, CDR1 is MGHRA and CDR2 is YSYEKL. The CDR3 extends over 15 amino acids. The DNA of the CDR3 is TGCGCCAGCAGCCAGGGGGACAGGACTAACTATGGCTACACCTTC. Its protein product is CASSQGDRTNYGYTF.

A word on this clone: Within the sample, other DNA sequences also encode this same CDR3. This chain joins TRBV7-9 and TRBJ2-2, with D hard to call. The CDR3 has 13 residues. Trimming shortened V by 1 base and J by 3 bases, and 3 bases separated the two germline ends. Germline V CDR1 and CDR2: SEHNR, FQNEAQ (reference sequence). The CDR3 coding sequence is TGTGCCAGCAGCTTAGGCGACACCGGGGAGCTGTTTTTT. Translating it yields CASSLGDTGELFF. Using reference TRBV7-9 and TRBJ2-2 for the parts outside the CDR3, the full variable domain is DTGVSQNPRHKITKRGQNVTFRCDPISEHNRLYWYRQTLGQGPEFLTYFQNEAQLEKSRLLSDRFSAERPKGSFSTLEIQRTEQGDSAMYLCASSLGDTGELFFGEGSRLTVL.

The J gene is TRBJ2-5, the V gene TRBV10-3, with TRBD2 matching over 8 bases. CDR1 and CDR2 (germline): ENHRY, SYGVKD. The trim removed 4 bases at V and 2 bases at J, leaving 6 bases unmatched. The CDR3 contains 15 residues. The CDR3 region is CAISGGSGIQETQYF. The DNA for the CDR3 is TGTGCCATCAGTGGGGGTAGCGGGATACAAGAGACCCAGTACTTC.

On this clone itself: This may come from a read error, since a much larger clone is one base off. Distinct nucleotide sequences in the sample also encode this CDR3. CDR3 DNA: TGTGCCAGCAGGACAACAGGGGGCTATGGCTACACCTTC. As protein: CASRTTGGYGYTF. The chain links TRBV12-3 or TRBV12-4 to TRBJ1-2, with 8 bases fitting TRBD1. V shed 6 bases, J shed 4 bases, and the junction held 4 bases outside the gene matches. The CDR3 covers 13 residues.

This clone has just a few counts. The chain recombines TRBV3-1 (or the pseudogene TRBV3-2) with TRBJ2-7; D unclear. With 7 bases removed from V and 3 bases from J, the gap between germline ends came to 4 bases. CDR1 and CDR2 from the germline V gene are LGHDT and YNNKEL (reference sequence). The CDR3 contains 10 residues. The CDR3 reads CASILYEQYF. The CDR3 DNA reads as TGTGCCAGCATCCTCTACGAGCAGTACTTC.

This sequence joins TRBV11-2 and TRBJ2-1, with 7 nucleotides matching TRBD1. CDR1 is SGHAT, CDR2 FQNNGV, per germline. The CDR3 totals 15 residues. Losses at the gene ends were 0 bases for V and 1 base for J; bases not matched to a gene: 0. CDR3 protein: CASSLEGQSYNEQFF. DNA for the CDR3: TGTGCCAGCAGCTTAGAGGGACAGTCCTACAATGAGCAGTTCTTC.

In this sample, this clone turned up a few times. The chain is built from TRBV12-3 or TRBV12-4 and TRBJ2-7; D might be TRBD2 (6 bases). Trimming cost V 3 bases and J 5 bases, with 8 bases left between them. The CDR3 loop spans 12 amino acids. CDR3 protein: CASSFWEDEQYF. CDR3 sequence (DNA): TGTGCCAGCAGTTTCTGGGAGGACGAGCAGTACTTC.

The chain recombines TRBV7-9 with TRBJ2-1; D is possibly TRBD2 (5 bases). Germline CDR1 and CDR2: SEHNR and FQNEAQ (reference sequence). This CDR3 region has 14 residues. V lost 8 bases and J lost 9, with 20 bases in between. The DNA for the CDR3 is TGTGCCAGCGGCCCACAATTACTAGTACGTGAGCAGTTCTTC. It encodes CASGPQLLVREQFF.

V is TRBV7-9 and J is TRBJ1-1, with TRBD1 matching 9 bases. V shed 5 bases, J shed 1 base, and the junction held 8 bases outside the gene matches. The CDR3 spans 16 residues. The germline V gene has CDR1 SEHNR and CDR2 FQNEAQ (reference sequence). DNA of the CDR3: TGTGCCAGCAGCCCTAATACAGGGGGCGCGAACACTGAAGCTTTCTTT. Protein: CASSPNTGGANTEAFF.

This clone was counted at least ten times. V gene TRBV28 combines with J gene TRBJ2-7, with D possibly TRBD1 on 5 matching bases. The CDR3 is 13 amino acids. The V and J ends lost 5 bases and 1 base respectively, with 9 bases between them. Germline V gives CDR1 MDHEN, CDR2 SYDVKM. CDR3: CASSLQGSYEQYF. CDR3 DNA: TGTGCCAGCAGTCTTCAGGGATCCTACGAGCAGTACTTC. The full variable domain, completed using reference TRBV28 and TRBJ2-7, is DVKVTQSSRYLVKRTGEKVFLECVQDMDHENMFWYRQDPGLGLRLIYFSYDVKMKEKGDIPEGYSVSREKKERFSLILESASTNQTSMYLCASSLQGSYEQYFGPGTRLTVT.

The V call is TRBV9, the J call TRBJ1-2; the match to TRBD1 covers 7 bases. Germline lookup yields CDR1 SGDLS and CDR2 YYNGEE. V dropped 2 bases and J dropped 6; count of bases not matched to a gene: 10. The CDR3 extends over 15 amino acids. CDR3 region: CASSVAGGLGHGYTF. DNA of the CDR3: TGTGCCAGCAGCGTCGCAGGGGGACTGGGCCATGGCTACACCTTC.

The rearrangement links TRBV7-8 to TRBJ1-1, with a tentative D call TRBD1 (5 bases). V lost 4 bases and J lost 1, with 7 bases in between. CDR1 is SGHVS, CDR2 FQNEAQ, per germline. The CDR3 loop spans 13 amino acids. The CDR3 protein is CASSYDRNTEAFF. The CDR3 nucleotides are TGTGCCAGCAGCTATGACAGGAACACTGAAGCTTTCTTT.

This sequence joins TRBV5-6 and TRBJ2-7; 8 bases are a match to TRBD1. V lost 2 bases to trimming and J lost 6 bases; unmatched junction nucleotides: 7. From germline, CDR1 is SGHDT and CDR2 YYEEEE. The CDR3 spans 14 residues. Here the CDR3 reads CASSLTGGKGEQYF. Written as DNA, the CDR3 is TGTGCCAGCAGCTTAACAGGGGGAAAGGGCGAGCAGTACTTC.

The chain employs TRBV3-1 (or the pseudogene TRBV3-2) and TRBJ2-7, with 10 bases lining up with TRBD2. The CDR3 extends over 16 amino acids. Germline-derived CDR1 and CDR2 are LGHDT and YNNKEL (reference sequence). The trim removed 5 bases at V and 5 bases at J, leaving 12 bases unmatched. In DNA, the CDR3 is TGTGCCAGCAGCTTGGGTAGCGGGAGGCGGGGGGACGAGCAGTACTTC. This encodes CASSLGSGRRGDEQYF.

The chain employs TRBV23-1 and TRBJ1-6, with D possibly TRBD1 on 5 matching bases. TRBV23-1 is an open reading frame, and its role is uncertain. The CDR3 covers 15 residues. V gave up 0 bases and J gave up 7 bases, with 10 bases separating them. CDR3 protein: CASSQSGRGNSPLHF. CDR3 DNA: TGCGCCAGCAGTCAATCGGGAAGGGGAAATTCACCCCTCCACTTT.

The chain employs TRBV12-3 or TRBV12-4 and TRBJ1-2; D is perhaps TRBD1 (5 bases). This CDR3 is 13 amino acids long. V was shortened by 3 bases and J by 4 bases, with 9 bases between the two germline ends. The CDR3 loop reads CASSFGGGYGYTF. In DNA form, the CDR3 reads TGTGCCAGCAGTTTCGGGGGTGGCTATGGCTACACCTTC.